This TCR beta chain was sequenced in a study of cytomegalovirus exposure and HLA in healthy donors. Study information: The roughly 110 validation repertoires used the same platform as the roughly 670 first-cohort repertoires, a later analysis reported.

Study observations and caveats: Some TCR beta chains (164 of them) were listed as cytomegalovirus-associated. Reportedly, cytomegalovirus status was diagnosed with high sensitivity and specificity.

Assay used: immunoSEQ multiplex PCR; TCRdb lists only in-frame clones, some missing. The sample records some 150,000 clones, around nine tenths being singletons. CDR1 and CDR2 from the germline V gene are SGHDN and FVKESK. This CDR3 spans 15 amino acids. V gave up 0 bases and J gave up 4 bases; unmatched junction bases: 5. For this clone: Its antigen is still unknown.

The sequence was collected from a man in his late teens or twenties in good health and CMV-seropositive. The chain combines TRBV14 with TRBJ2-5; 7 bases agree with TRBD2. The sample consisted of PBMCs. The chain's CDR3 is CASSQDRGGRETQYF. CDR3 nucleotides: TGTGCCAGCAGCCAAGATCGCGGGGGAAGAGAGACCCAGTACTTC.